The 29 T cell receptor beta chains listed next were all sequenced from one sample in a study of T cell changes during pregnancy in multiple sclerosis. The repertoire was sequenced with immunoSEQ multiplex PCR; TCRdb's copy has only in-frame clones and lacks some. The sample has approximately 58,000 clones; around 93% are singletons. The sequencing used peripheral blood, collected in the second trimester of pregnancy. The receptors were gathered from a female donor in good health, enrolled as a control in a pregnancy study.

The rearrangement links TRBV28 to TRBJ2-1; D might be TRBD2 (6 bases). Trimming stripped 4 bases from V and 7 bases from J, with 14 bases between. CDR1 and CDR2 from the germline V gene are MDHEN and SYDVKM. The CDR3 is made up of 14 amino acids. In nucleotides, the CDR3 is TGTGCCAGCAGTTCCCCCGGGAGCGGTAATGAGCAGTTCTTC. This translates into CASSSPGSGNEQFF.

The gene calls are TRBV28 and TRBJ1-5, with D unresolved. The CDR3 length is 17 residues. The V gene's germline CDR1 is MDHEN and CDR2 SYDVKM. V was cut by 2 bases and J by 2 bases, with 16 bases left in between. CDR3 amino acids: CASSLDARYLGNQPQHF. The CDR3 nucleotides are TGTGCCAGCAGTTTAGACGCCAGGTATCTCGGCAATCAGCCCCAGCATTTT.

The V call is TRBV5-6, the J call TRBJ2-7; D is undetermined. There are 14 residues in the CDR3. The germline V gene has CDR1 SGHDT and CDR2 YYEEEE. V lost 4 bases to trimming and J lost 1 base, with 12 bases between them. The chain's CDR3 is CASSLPLRSYEQYF. CDR3 DNA sequence: TGTGCCAGCAGCCTCCCCCTCCGGTCCTACGAGCAGTACTTC.

The rearrangement links TRBV29-1 to TRBJ1-2, with TRBD1 as a possible D gene (5 bases). V was shortened by 7 bases and J by 8 bases, with 11 bases between the two germline ends. Germline-derived CDR1 and CDR2 are SQVTM and ANQGSEA. This CDR3 is built from 10 residues. The CDR3 sequence: CSGAGPGYTF. CDR3 nucleotide sequence: TGCAGCGGAGCGGGGCCGGGCTACACCTTC. The full variable domain, rest sourced from reference TRBV29-1 and TRBJ1-2, is SAVISQKPSRDICQRGTSLTIQCQVDSQVTMMFWYRQQPGQSLTLIATANQGSEATYESGFVIDKFPISRPNLTFSTLTVSNMSPEDSSIYLCSGAGPGYTFGSGTRLTVV.

The chain links TRBV15 to TRBJ1-3; no clear D gene. The germline CDR1 and CDR2 sequences are LNHNV and YYDKDF (reference sequence). The CDR3 is made up of 14 amino acids. V was cut by 0 bases and J by 4 bases, with 7 bases left in between. This CDR3 reads CATSRELTGNTIYF. In DNA, the CDR3 is TGTGCCACCAGCAGAGAACTGACAGGAAACACCATATATTTT.

The gene calls are TRBV7-2 and TRBJ2-1; tentatively, D is TRBD1 (6 bases). In germline, CDR1 is SGHTA, CDR2 FQGNSA. CDR3 length: 15 residues. V was pared by 10 bases and J by 0 bases, with 16 bases between. The CDR3 DNA follows: TGTGCCATCTCAGCACAGGGTGCCTCCTACAATGAGCAGTTCTTC. It encodes CAISAQGASYNEQFF. The complete variable domain, with remaining parts taken from reference TRBV7-2 and TRBJ2-1, reads GAGVSQSPSNKVTEKGKDVELRCDPISGHTALYWYRQSLGQGLEFLIYFQGNSAPDKSGLPSDRFSAERTGGSVSTLTIQRTQQEDSAVYLCAISAQGASYNEQFFGPGTRLTVL.

This rearrangement joins TRBV6-5 to TRBJ1-4; D is possibly TRBD1 (5 bases). The CDR3 sequence is 16 residues long. Between the trimmed V and J ends, which lost 4 bases and 0 bases, there was a span of 12 bases. Germline V gene sequence: CDR1 MNHEY, CDR2 SVGAGI. The CDR3 sequence is CASSSGKYATNEKLFF. The CDR3 region has the DNA TGTGCCAGCAGTTCAGGGAAATATGCAACTAATGAAAAACTGTTTTTT.

The genes are TRBV7-8 and TRBJ2-7; 10 nucleotides align to TRBD2. The junction had 7 bases not matched to a gene; V was cut back by 1 base and J by 7 bases. Germline V CDR1 and CDR2: SGHVS, FQNEAQ. This CDR3 has 15 residues. CDR3 nucleotide sequence: TGTGCCAGCAGCTTAGTGTCTAGCGGGAGTTATGAGCAGTACTTC. This codes for CASSLVSSGSYEQYF. Together with reference TRBV7-8 and TRBJ2-7, the CDR3 gives the full variable domain: GAGVSQSPRYKVAKRGQDVALRCDPISGHVSLFWYQQALGQGPEFLTYFQNEAQLDKSGLPSDRFFAERPEGSVSTLKIQRTQQEDSAVYLCASSLVSSGSYEQYFGPGTRLTVT.

The chain uses TRBV7-8 and TRBJ2-3; 8 positions agree with TRBD2. The trim removed 2 bases at V and 6 bases at J, leaving 13 bases unmatched. The CDR3 runs to 17 residues. Germline-derived CDR1 and CDR2 are SGHVS and FQNEAQ. In DNA, the CDR3 is TGTGCCAGCAGCTTACCCAATTTAGCGGGGAAGGGGGATACGCAGTATTTT. Translating gives CASSLPNLAGKGDTQYF.

CDR3 bases: TGTGCCAGCAGCTTAATGGGAGCGAACAATGAGCAGTTCTTC. Its protein is CASSLMGANNEQFF. The chain joins TRBV7-3 to TRBJ2-1; tentatively, D is TRBD2 (5 bases). V dropped 1 base and J dropped 5 bases, with 9 bases sitting between them. From germline, CDR1 is SGHTA and CDR2 FQGTGA. CDR3 length: 14 residues.

The V gene is TRBV9, the J gene TRBJ2-3, with D possibly being TRBD2 (6 bases). V lost 0 bases and J 2 bases, leaving 10 bases between the germline ends. The CDR3 runs to 15 residues. Germline assignment: CDR1 SGDLS and CDR2 YYNGEE. The DNA for the CDR3 is TGTGCCAGCAGCGTAGCTACTAGCCACACAGATACGCAGTATTTT. Protein sequence: CASSVATSHTDTQYF.

This chain uses TRBV9 with TRBJ2-1; possibly TRBD1 for D (6 bases). The CDR3 runs 15 residues. Per germline, CDR1 SGDLS and CDR2 YYNGEE. V lost 4 bases and J lost 7, with 18 bases in between. The CDR3 region is CASSPTSRGVNEQFF. In DNA form, the CDR3 reads TGTGCCAGCAGCCCAACCTCCAGGGGAGTAAATGAGCAGTTCTTC.

CDR3 bases: TGTGCCAGCAGGGGACTAGCCCCCACAGATACGCAGTATTTT. As protein: CASRGLAPTDTQYF. The chain links TRBV4-2 to TRBJ2-3; TRBD2 aligns across 9 bases. The CDR3 sequence is 14 residues long. V shed 6 bases and J 2 bases; nucleotides not matched to a gene: 3. Per the germline V gene, CDR1 is LGHNA and CDR2 is YNFKEQ.

This sequence joins TRBV4-2 and TRBJ2-4; 9 bases fit TRBD2. The CDR3 totals 21 residues. Per the germline V gene, CDR1 is LGHNA and CDR2 is YNFKEQ. V dropped 4 bases and J dropped 0; count of bases not matched to a gene: 19. CDR3 nucleotides: TGTGCCAGCAGCCCGATCGGGTCTAGCGGGACCGTACGACTAGCCAAAAACATTCAGTACTTC. It encodes CASSPIGSSGTVRLAKNIQYF.

The chain's CDR3 is CASNSGSEAGELFF. As DNA, the CDR3 is TGTGCCAGCAACAGCGGGAGCGAGGCCGGGGAGCTGTTTTTT. The chain uses TRBV6-1 and TRBJ2-2; 8 bases are a match to TRBD2. With V trimmed by 7 bases and J by 6 bases, 7 bases remained unmatched. CDR1 is MNHNS, CDR2 SASEGT, per germline. The CDR3 totals 14 residues.

This chain links TRBV28 with TRBJ2-5; 10 nucleotides line up with TRBD2. The CDR3 is 16 residues long. The V gene end was trimmed by 5 bases and the J gene end by 6 bases; junction bases not matched to a gene: 12. From germline, CDR1 is MDHEN and CDR2 SYDVKM. The CDR3 region is CASSGSTSGTPQTQYF. In nucleotides, the CDR3 is TGTGCCAGCAGTGGGAGCACTAGCGGGACCCCCCAGACCCAGTACTTC.

The chain combines TRBV7-9 with TRBJ2-7; 10 positions match TRBD1. This CDR3 has 13 amino acids. Germline V gene data show CDR1 as SEHNR and CDR2 as FQNEAQ (reference sequence). J lost 2 bases, V lost 8 bases, and 3 bases had no gene match. CDR3 sequence (DNA): TGTGCCAGCGGGACAGGGGATGCCTACGAGCAGTACTTC. This codes for CASGTGDAYEQYF.

The chain is built from TRBV15 and TRBJ2-1, with D possibly being TRBD1 (6 bases). Trimming took off 3 bases at V and 1 base at J, with 16 bases between the two ends. CDR1 and CDR2 from the germline V gene are LNHNV and YYDKDF (reference sequence). This CDR3 has 17 residues. The CDR3 is CATSSGRGQPSYNEQFF. The CDR3 DNA reads as TGTGCCACCAGCAGCGGCCGCGGACAGCCGTCCTACAATGAGCAGTTCTTC.

This chain joins TRBV28 and TRBJ2-3; a weak D match, TRBD2 (5 bases). CDR3 length: 15 amino acids. Trimming pared 5 bases from V and 3 bases from J, leaving 15 bases between. Germline CDR1 MDHEN, CDR2 SYDVKM. The CDR3 spells CASSPHSTGTDTQYF. CDR3 nucleotide sequence: TGTGCCAGCAGTCCCCATTCCACGGGAACAGATACGCAGTATTTT.

The chain combines TRBV19 with TRBJ2-3; D is undetermined. CDR3 length: 16 amino acids. CDR1 is LNHDA and CDR2 is SQIVND in the germline V gene (reference sequence). The V end was cut by 5 bases, the J end by 0 bases, with 15 bases between. CDR3 sequence reads: CASSPLFSASTDTQYF. CDR3 nucleotide sequence: TGTGCCAGTAGTCCCCTATTCTCTGCTAGCACAGATACGCAGTATTTT. Based on the CDR3 plus reference TRBV19 and TRBJ2-3, the full variable domain is DGGITQSPKYLFRKEGQNVTLSCEQNLNHDAMYWYRQDPGQGLRLIYYSQIVNDFQKGDIAEGYSVSREKKESFPLTVTSAQKNPTAFYLCASSPLFSASTDTQYFGPGTRLTVL.

This chain joins TRBV5-1 and TRBJ2-7; 7 positions agree with TRBD2. CDR1 and CDR2 (germline): SGHRS, YFSETQ. V lost 4 bases and J lost 3; bases outside the gene matches: 7. CDR3 length equals 14 residues. CDR3 DNA sequence: TGCGCCAGCAGCACCTCGGGAGGTAGCTACGAGCAGTACTTC. Its protein is CASSTSGGSYEQYF.

J is TRBJ2-5 and V is TRBV6-7; TRBD2 matches 11 bases. TRBV6-7 is an ORF; its function is uncertain. Unmatched junction bases numbered 14, after V lost 6 bases and J lost 5 bases. The CDR3 has 17 residues. This CDR3 is CASRQRRLAGGRETQYF. DNA for the CDR3: TGTGCCAGCAGACAACGTAGGCTAGCGGGGGGACGGGAGACCCAGTACTTC.

This clone has a handful of counts. The chain joins TRBV19 to TRBJ2-7; weak D call: TRBD1 (5 bases). Trimming took 0 bases from V and 6 from J, leaving 18 bases between them. The CDR3 contains 16 residues. Germline CDR1 and CDR2: LNHDA and SQIVND (reference sequence). In nucleotides, the CDR3 is TGTGCCAGTAGTATAGATTCTTACGTCAAGGGGTTCGAGCAGTACTTC. It is translated as CASSIDSYVKGFEQYF.

V is TRBV2 and J is TRBJ2-5; D is undetermined. Germline loops: CDR1 SNHLY, CDR2 FYNNEI. The CDR3 sequence is 14 residues long. V lost 1 base and J 3 bases, leaving 9 bases between the germline ends. The CDR3 DNA reads TGTGCCAGCAGTGAAGGCAGAGGAGAAGAGACCCAGTACTTC. Residues: CASSEGRGEETQYF.

The chain carries TRBV7-2 and TRBJ1-1, with 7 nucleotides matching TRBD1. Losses at the gene ends were 7 bases for V and 0 bases for J; bases not matched to a gene: 14. CDR3 length: 17 amino acids. Germline values: CDR1 SGHTA, CDR2 FQGNSA. DNA for the CDR3: TGTGCCAGCACTCCCGGGTCCGGGACAGTTATGAACACTGAAGCTTTCTTT. This sequence encodes CASTPGSGTVMNTEAFF.

This CDR3 is CASSEMGGPMKGYTF. The CDR3 nucleotides are TGTGCCAGCAGTGAAATGGGGGGACCTATGAAAGGCTACACCTTC. The chain combines TRBV25-1 with TRBJ1-2; a possible D gene is TRBD1 (5 bases). The V gene's germline CDR1 is MGHDK and CDR2 SYGVNS. V dropped 2 bases and J dropped 8 bases, with 18 bases sitting between them. This CDR3 is 15 amino acids long.

This clone occurred once. The chain combines TRBV5-5 with TRBJ1-1; TRBD1 matches at 10 bases. The germline CDR1 and CDR2 sequences are SGHKS and YYEKEE (reference sequence). V trimming: 4 bases; J trimming: 4 bases; junction bases outside the gene matches: 13. This CDR3 spans 17 amino acids. This CDR3 reads CASSQGRDRGTRTEAFF. The CDR3 DNA reads as TGTGCCAGCAGCCAGGGGAGGGACAGGGGAACCCGCACTGAAGCTTTCTTT.

The rearrangement links TRBV5-8 to TRBJ2-1; D possibly corresponds to TRBD2 (6 bases). Between the trimmed V and J ends, which lost 3 bases and 4 bases, there was a span of 8 bases. Germline CDR1 is SGHTS and CDR2 is YDEGEE. The CDR3 is made up of 13 amino acids. CDR3: CASSSGVYNEQFF. The CDR3 DNA is TGTGCCAGCAGCTCGGGAGTATACAATGAGCAGTTCTTC.

This chain uses TRBV6-5 with TRBJ2-5, with 8 positions matching TRBD1. CDR1 and CDR2 (germline): MNHEY, SVGAGI. Germline trimming cut 4 bases from V and 7 bases from J; bases unmatched to any gene: 5. The CDR3 is made up of 13 amino acids. CDR3 bases: TGTGCCAGCAGTTCAGGACAGGGAGGGACCCAGTACTTC. It yields the protein CASSSGQGGTQYF.